The clone carrying this T cell receptor beta chain was counted a single time. The data are from a study of blood T cell repertoires in COVID-19. Whole-study context: COVID-19 samples from acute and convalescent phases originated in the United States, Italy and Spain.

Germline V gene sequence: CDR1 LGHDT, CDR2 YNNKEL (reference sequence). Trimming left V 1 base short and J 4 bases short, with 8 bases between. The CDR3 runs 15 residues. The protocol was immunoSEQ multiplex PCR, while the TCRdb copy is restricted to in-frame clones and leaves out a portion. The sample shows 200,000 to 300,000 clones, around 90% of them seen only once. The chain joins TRBV3-1 (or the pseudogene TRBV3-2) to TRBJ1-6; possible D gene TRBD1, 6 bases. The sequencing sample was made of peripheral blood. The receptor was isolated from a man between 25 and 39 years old with COVID-19, enrolled during active disease. The DNA for the CDR3 is TGTGCCAGCAGCCAAGGGACAGAGTATAATTCACCCCTCCACTTT. It translates to CASSQGTEYNSPLHF.